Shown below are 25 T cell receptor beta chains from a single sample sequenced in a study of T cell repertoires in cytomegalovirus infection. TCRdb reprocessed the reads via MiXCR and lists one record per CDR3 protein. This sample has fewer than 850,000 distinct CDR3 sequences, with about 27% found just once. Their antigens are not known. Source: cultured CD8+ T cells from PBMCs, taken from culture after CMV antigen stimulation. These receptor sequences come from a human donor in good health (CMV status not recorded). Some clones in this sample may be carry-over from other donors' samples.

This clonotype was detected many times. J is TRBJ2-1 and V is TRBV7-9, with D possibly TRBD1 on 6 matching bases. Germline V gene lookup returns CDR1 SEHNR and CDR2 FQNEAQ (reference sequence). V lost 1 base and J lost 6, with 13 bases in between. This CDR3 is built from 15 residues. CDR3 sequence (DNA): TGTGCCAGCAGCTTAGACAGGGAGCCTATCAATGAGCAGTTCTTC. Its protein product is CASSLDREPINEQFF.

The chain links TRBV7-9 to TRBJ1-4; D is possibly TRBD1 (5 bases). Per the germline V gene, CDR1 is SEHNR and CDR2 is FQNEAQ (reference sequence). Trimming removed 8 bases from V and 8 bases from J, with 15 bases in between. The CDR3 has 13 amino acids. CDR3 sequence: CASGERGGEKLFF. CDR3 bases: TGTGCCAGCGGTGAGAGGGGCGGAGAAAAACTGTTTTTT.

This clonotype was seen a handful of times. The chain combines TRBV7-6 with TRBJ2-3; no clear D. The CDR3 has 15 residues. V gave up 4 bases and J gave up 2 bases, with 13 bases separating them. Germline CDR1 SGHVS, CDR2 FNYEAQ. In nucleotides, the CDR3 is TGTGCCAGCAGCTCGGACCCAACTCTCACAGATACGCAGTATTTT. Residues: CASSSDPTLTDTQYF.

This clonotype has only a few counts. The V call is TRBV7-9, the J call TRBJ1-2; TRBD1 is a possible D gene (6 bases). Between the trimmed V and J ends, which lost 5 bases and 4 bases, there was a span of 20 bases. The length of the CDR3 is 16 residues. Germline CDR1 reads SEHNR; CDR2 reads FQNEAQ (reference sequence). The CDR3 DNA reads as TGTGCCAGCAGCCCGGCGACGCGGGGACATCCCTATGGCTACACCTTC. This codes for CASSPATRGHPYGYTF.

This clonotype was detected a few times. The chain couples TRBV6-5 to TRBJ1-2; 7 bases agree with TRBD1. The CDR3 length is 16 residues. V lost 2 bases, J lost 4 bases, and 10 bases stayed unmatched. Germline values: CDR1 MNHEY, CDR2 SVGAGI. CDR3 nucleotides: TGTGCCAGCAGTTACCGACCGACAGGGCCGGGCTATGGCTACACCTTC. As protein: CASSYRPTGPGYGYTF.

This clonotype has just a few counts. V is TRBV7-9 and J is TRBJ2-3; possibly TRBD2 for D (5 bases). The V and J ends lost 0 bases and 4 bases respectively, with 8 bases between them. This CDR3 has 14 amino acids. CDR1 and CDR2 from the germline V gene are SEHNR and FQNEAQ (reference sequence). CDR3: CASSLAGVPDTQYF. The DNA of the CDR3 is TGTGCCAGCAGCTTAGCCGGGGTCCCAGATACGCAGTATTTT.

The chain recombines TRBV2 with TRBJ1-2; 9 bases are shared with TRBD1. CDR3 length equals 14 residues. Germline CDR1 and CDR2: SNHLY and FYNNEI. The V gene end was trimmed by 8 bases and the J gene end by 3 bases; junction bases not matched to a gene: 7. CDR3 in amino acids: CASGGTGSYYGYTF. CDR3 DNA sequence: TGTGCCAGCGGTGGGACAGGGAGCTACTATGGCTACACCTTC.

The CDR3 loop reads CASSQDLRDRVTNNEQFF. DNA of the CDR3: TGCGCCAGCAGCCAAGATCTTCGGGACAGGGTAACTAACAATGAGCAGTTCTTC. The chain carries TRBV4-3 and TRBJ2-1; TRBD1 matches 9 bases. This CDR3 comprises 18 residues. V shed 0 bases and J 5 bases; nucleotides not matched to a gene: 11. The germline V gene has CDR1 LGHNA and CDR2 YSLEER.

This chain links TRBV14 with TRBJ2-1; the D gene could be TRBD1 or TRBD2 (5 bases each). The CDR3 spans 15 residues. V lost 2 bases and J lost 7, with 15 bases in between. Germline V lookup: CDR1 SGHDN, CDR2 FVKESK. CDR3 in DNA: TGTGCCAGCAGCCAAAAGCGGTGGGGACGGAATGAGCAGTTCTTC. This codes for CASSQKRWGRNEQFF.

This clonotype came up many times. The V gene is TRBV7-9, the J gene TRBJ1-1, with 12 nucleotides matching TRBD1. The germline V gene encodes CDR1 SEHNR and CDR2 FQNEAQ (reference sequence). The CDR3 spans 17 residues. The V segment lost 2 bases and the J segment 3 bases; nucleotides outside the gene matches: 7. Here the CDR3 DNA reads TGTGCCAGCAGCTTAACCCCGGGACAGGGGGCGGACACTGAAGCTTTCTTT. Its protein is CASSLTPGQGADTEAFF.

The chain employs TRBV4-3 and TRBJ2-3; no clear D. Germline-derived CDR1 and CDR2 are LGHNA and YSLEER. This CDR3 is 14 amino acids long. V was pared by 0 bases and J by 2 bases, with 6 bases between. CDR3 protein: CASSQDLATDTQYF. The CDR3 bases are TGCGCCAGCAGCCAAGATTTAGCCACAGATACGCAGTATTTT.

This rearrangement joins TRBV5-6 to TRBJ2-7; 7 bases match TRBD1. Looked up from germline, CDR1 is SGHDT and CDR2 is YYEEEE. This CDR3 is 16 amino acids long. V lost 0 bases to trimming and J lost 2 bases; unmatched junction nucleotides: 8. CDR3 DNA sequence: TGTGCCAGCAGCTTGGGGAGACAGGGACCTCCCTACGAGCAGTACGTC. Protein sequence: CASSLGRQGPPYEQYV.

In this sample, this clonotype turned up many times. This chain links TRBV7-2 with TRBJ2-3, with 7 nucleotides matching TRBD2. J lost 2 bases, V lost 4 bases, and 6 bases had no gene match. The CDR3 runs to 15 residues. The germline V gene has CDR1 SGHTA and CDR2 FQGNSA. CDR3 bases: TGTGCCAGCAGCTCCTGGGGGGGTTCCACAGATACGCAGTATTTT. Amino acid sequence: CASSSWGGSTDTQYF.

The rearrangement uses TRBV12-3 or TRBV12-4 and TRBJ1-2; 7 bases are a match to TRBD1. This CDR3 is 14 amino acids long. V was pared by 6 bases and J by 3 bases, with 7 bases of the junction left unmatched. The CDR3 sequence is CASRAATGHYGYTF. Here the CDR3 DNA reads TGTGCCAGCAGAGCCGCGACAGGGCACTATGGCTACACCTTC.

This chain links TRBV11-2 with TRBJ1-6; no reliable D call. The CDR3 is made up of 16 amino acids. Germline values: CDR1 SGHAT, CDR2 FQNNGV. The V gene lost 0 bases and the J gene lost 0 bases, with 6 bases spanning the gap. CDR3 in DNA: TGTGCCAGCAGCTTAGACGTAAACTCCTATAATTCACCCCTCCACTTT. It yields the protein CASSLDVNSYNSPLHF.

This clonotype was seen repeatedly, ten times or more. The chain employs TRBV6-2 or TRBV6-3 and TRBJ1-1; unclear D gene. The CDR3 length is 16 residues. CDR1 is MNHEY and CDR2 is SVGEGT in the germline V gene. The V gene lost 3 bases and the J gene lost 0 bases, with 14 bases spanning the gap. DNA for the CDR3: TGTGCCAGCAGTTATCGTTATACCCAAGTGAACACTGAAGCTTTCTTT. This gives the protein CASSYRYTQVNTEAFF.

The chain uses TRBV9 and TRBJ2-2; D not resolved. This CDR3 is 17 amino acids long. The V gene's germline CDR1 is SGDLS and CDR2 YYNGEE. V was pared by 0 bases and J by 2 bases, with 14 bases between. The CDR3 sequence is CASSVALNSYNTGELFF. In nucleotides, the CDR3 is TGTGCCAGCAGCGTAGCTTTAAACTCATACAACACCGGGGAGCTGTTTTTT.

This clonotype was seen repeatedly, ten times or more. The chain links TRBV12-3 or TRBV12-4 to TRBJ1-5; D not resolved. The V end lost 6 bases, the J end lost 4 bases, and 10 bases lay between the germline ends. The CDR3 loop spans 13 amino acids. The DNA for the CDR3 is TGTGCCAGCAGCTCTCAGGCGAATCAGCCCCAGCATTTT. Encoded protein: CASSSQANQPQHF.

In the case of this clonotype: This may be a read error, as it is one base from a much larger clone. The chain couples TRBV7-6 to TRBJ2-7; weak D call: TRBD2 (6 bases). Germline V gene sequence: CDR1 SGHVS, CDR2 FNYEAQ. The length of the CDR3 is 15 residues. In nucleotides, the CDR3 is TGTGCCTGCAGCAGTACTGGGACTTCGTCCTACGAGCAGTACTTC. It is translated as CACSSTGTSSYEQYF.

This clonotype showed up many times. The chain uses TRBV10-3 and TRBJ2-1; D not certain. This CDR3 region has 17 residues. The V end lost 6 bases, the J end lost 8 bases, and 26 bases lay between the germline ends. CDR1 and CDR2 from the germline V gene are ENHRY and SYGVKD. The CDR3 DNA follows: TGTGCCATCAGGAGCCCCTCTCAACGGGCGCCGGGCGATGAGCAGTTCTTC. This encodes CAIRSPSQRAPGDEQFF.

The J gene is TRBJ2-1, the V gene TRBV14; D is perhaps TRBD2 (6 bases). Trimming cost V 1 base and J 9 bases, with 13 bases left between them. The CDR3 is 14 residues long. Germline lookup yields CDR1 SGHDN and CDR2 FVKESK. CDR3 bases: TGTGCCAGCAGCCAAGGTTCCCTGCGGGGTGAGCAGTTCTTC. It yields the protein CASSQGSLRGEQFF.

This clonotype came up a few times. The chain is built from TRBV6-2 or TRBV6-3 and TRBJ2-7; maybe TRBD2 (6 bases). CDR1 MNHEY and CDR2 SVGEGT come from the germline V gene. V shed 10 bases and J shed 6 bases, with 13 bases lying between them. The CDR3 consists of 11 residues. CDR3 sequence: CATKLGGEQYV. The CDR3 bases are TGTGCCACCAAACTGGGGGGCGAGCAGTACGTC.

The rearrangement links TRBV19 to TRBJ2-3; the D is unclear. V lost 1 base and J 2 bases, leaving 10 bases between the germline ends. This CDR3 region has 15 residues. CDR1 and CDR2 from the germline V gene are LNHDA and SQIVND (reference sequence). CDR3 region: CASSIAGRHTDTQYF. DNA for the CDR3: TGTGCCAGTAGTATAGCCGGGCGCCACACAGATACGCAGTATTTT.

CDR3 coding DNA: TGTGCCAGCAGTTTACAGCCCGTGGGTACGCAGTATTTT. This sequence encodes CASSLQPVGTQYF. The J gene is TRBJ2-3, the V gene TRBV12-3 or TRBV12-4; D uncertain. V was cut by 2 bases and J by 8 bases, with 11 bases left in between. The CDR3 has 13 residues.

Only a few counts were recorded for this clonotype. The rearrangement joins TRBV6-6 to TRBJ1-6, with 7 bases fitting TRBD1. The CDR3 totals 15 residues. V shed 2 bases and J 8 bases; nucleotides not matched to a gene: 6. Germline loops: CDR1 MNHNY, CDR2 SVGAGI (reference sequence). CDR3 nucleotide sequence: TGTGCCAGCAGTTACGGGGGACAGCAGGATTCACCCCTCCACTTT. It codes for CASSYGGQQDSPLHF.